This T cell receptor (beta chain) was observed in a study of identifying expanded T cells in peripheral blood. Using immunoSEQ multiplex PCR, the repertoire was profiled, and TCRdb retains in-frame clones only, with some absent. The table records roughly 100,000 clones, approximately 88% of them present only once. This clone was counted once. The target antigen is unknown. No infections or other immune events were documented during collection. Trimming took off 3 bases at V and 2 bases at J, with 5 bases between the two ends. The CDR3 is made up of 13 amino acids. Germline V CDR1 and CDR2: SNHLY, FYNNEI. General study points: Variance in clone template counts between approximately 2-week samples significantly increased with total template count across all healthy donors. About 1.2 clones differed between technical replicates, versus roughly 16 and 20 over time.

The material sequenced was blood. This TCR came from a person aged 18 to 75 in good health. V is TRBV2 and J is TRBJ2-1; D unclear. As DNA, the CDR3 is TGTGCCAGCAGTGATACGGCCTACAATGAGCAGTTCTTC. Residues: CASSDTAYNEQFF.